Listed here are 8 T cell receptor beta chains from one sample, sequenced in a study of blood T cell repertoires in COVID-19. Here immunoSEQ multiplex PCR was the method, and the copy in TCRdb shows in-frame clones only, minus some. The sample carries 95,000 to 110,000 clones, approximately 88% recorded once. Sequencing used peripheral blood. The origin of the receptors is a woman aged 55-69 years with acute or convalescent COVID-19.

The genes are TRBV9 and TRBJ1-2; D not certain. V lost 0 bases and J lost 6, with 6 bases in between. Germline V gives CDR1 SGDLS, CDR2 YYNGEE. This CDR3 is 12 amino acids long. The CDR3 sequence is CASSVGGHGYTF. The CDR3 DNA reads TGTGCCAGCAGCGTAGGTGGGCATGGCTACACCTTC. Drawing the rest from reference TRBV9 and TRBJ1-2, the complete variable domain is DSGVTQTPKHLITATGQRVTLRCSPRSGDLSVYWYQQSLDQGLQFLIQYYNGEERAKGNILERFSAQQFPDLHSELNLSSLELGDSALYFCASSVGGHGYTFGSGTRLTVV.

The chain is built from TRBV7-3 and TRBJ2-1, with 8 bases matching TRBD2. Germline V CDR1 and CDR2: SGHTA, FQGTGA. J was trimmed by 4 bases and V by 8 bases; bases with no gene match: 4. This CDR3 is built from 13 residues. The CDR3 is CASGSGTYNEQFF. CDR3 nucleotides: TGTGCCAGCGGTAGCGGGACTTACAATGAGCAGTTCTTC.

The chain is built from TRBV11-2 and TRBJ2-1, with TRBD2 matching over 7 bases. Trimming removed 1 base from V and 5 bases from J; junction bases left unmatched: 5. This CDR3 is 15 amino acids long. CDR1 SGHAT and CDR2 FQNNGV come from the germline V gene. The CDR3 region has the DNA TGTGCCAGCAGCTTAGGGGGGGGACTTGACAATGAGCAGTTCTTC. This translates into CASSLGGGLDNEQFF.

The J gene is TRBJ1-2, the V gene TRBV7-6; maybe TRBD1 (6 bases). Trimming pared 5 bases from V and 8 bases from J, leaving 21 bases between. This CDR3 spans 15 amino acids. Germline CDR1 is SGHVS and CDR2 is FNYEAQ. CDR3 sequence reads: CASSRRAGAQEGYTF. In DNA, the CDR3 is TGTGCCAGCAGCCGCCGGGCAGGGGCCCAGGAAGGCTACACCTTC.

This clone appeared once. CDR3 sequence reads: CASTRLGGTTYNEQFF. The CDR3 DNA is TGCGCCAGTACGCGGCTTGGCGGGACGACCTACAATGAGCAGTTCTTC. The gene calls are TRBV4-1 and TRBJ2-1, with D possibly matching TRBD2 (6 bases). The CDR3 totals 16 residues. V was shortened by 9 bases and J by 2 bases, with 20 bases between the two germline ends. Germline CDR1 MGHRA, CDR2 YSYEKL.

The chain uses TRBV10-3 and TRBJ1-1; 7 positions agree with TRBD1. Germline lookup yields CDR1 ENHRY and CDR2 SYGVKD. V was pared by 3 bases and J by 3 bases, with 4 bases of the junction left unmatched. The CDR3 is 14 residues long. The DNA of the CDR3 is TGTGCCATCAGTGATCGACAGGGTGACACTGAAGCTTTCTTT. Residues: CAISDRQGDTEAFF.

The V call is TRBV7-9, the J call TRBJ2-1; no reliable D call. Germline CDR1 SEHNR, CDR2 FQNEAQ (reference sequence). Deletions cut 5 bases from V and 0 bases from J, with 11 bases between. This CDR3 contains 15 residues. The chain's CDR3 is CASSRGVASYNEQFF. CDR3 bases: TGTGCCAGCAGCAGAGGTGTCGCCTCCTACAATGAGCAGTTCTTC.

The rearrangement uses TRBV3-1 (or the pseudogene TRBV3-2) and TRBJ2-5; D gene unclear. The V end lost 4 bases, the J end lost 7 bases, and 13 bases lay between the germline ends. CDR1 is LGHDT, CDR2 YNNKEL, per germline (reference sequence). This CDR3 is 13 amino acids long. Here the CDR3 reads CASSPWASGTQYF. CDR3 DNA sequence: TGTGCCAGCAGCCCTTGGGCCTCAGGGACCCAGTACTTC.